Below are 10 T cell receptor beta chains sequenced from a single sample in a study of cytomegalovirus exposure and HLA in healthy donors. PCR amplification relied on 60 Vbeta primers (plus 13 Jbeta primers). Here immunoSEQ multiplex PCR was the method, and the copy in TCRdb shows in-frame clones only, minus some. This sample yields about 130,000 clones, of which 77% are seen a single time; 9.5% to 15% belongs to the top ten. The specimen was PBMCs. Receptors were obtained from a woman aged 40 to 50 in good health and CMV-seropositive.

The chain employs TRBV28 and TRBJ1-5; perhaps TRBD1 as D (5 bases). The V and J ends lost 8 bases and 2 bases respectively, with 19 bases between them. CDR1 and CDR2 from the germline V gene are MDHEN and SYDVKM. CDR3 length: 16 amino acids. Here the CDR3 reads CASYEGAARGNQPQHF. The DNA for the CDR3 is TGTGCCAGCTATGAAGGGGCCGCACGGGGCAATCAGCCCCAGCATTTT.

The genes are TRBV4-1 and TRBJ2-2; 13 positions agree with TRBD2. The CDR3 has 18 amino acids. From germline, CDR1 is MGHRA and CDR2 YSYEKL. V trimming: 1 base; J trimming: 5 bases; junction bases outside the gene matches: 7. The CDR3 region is CASSQGLAGGKGTGELFF. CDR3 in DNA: TGCGCCAGCAGCCAAGGACTAGCGGGAGGCAAAGGGACCGGGGAGCTGTTTTTT.

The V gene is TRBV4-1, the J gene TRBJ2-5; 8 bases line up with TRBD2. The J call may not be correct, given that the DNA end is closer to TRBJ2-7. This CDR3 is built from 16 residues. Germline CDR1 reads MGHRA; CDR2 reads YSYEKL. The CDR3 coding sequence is TGCGCCAGCAGCCAAGAGCCCCCGGGAGGGGGCTACGAGCAGTACTTC. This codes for CASSQEPPGGGYEQYF.

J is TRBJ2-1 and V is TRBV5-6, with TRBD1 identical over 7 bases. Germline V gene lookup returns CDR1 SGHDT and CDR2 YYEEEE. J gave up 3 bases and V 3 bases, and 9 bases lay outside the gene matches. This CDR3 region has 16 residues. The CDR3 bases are TGTGCCAGCAGCTCCGCCGCCCAGGGGGACTACAATGAGCAGTTCTTC. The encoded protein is CASSSAAQGDYNEQFF.

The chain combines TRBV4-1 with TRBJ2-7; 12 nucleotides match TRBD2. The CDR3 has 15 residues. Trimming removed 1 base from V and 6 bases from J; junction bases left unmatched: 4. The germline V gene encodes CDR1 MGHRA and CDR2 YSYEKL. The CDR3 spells CASSQAELAGGEQYF. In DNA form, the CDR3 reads TGCGCCAGCAGCCAAGCGGAACTAGCGGGGGGCGAGCAGTACTTC.

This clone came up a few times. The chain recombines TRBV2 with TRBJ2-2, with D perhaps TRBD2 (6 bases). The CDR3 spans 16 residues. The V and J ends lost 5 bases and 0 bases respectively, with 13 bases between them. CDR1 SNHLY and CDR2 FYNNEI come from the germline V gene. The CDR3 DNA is TGTGCCAGCAGTAGGGCTAGCGAATCGAACACCGGGGAGCTGTTTTTT. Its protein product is CASSRASESNTGELFF.

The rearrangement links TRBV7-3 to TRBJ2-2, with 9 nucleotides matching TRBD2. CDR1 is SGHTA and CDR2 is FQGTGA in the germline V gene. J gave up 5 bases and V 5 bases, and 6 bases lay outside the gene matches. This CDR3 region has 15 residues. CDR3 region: CASSPRLAGTGELFF. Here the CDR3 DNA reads TGTGCCAGCAGCCCCCGGCTAGCGGGGACCGGGGAGCTGTTTTTT.

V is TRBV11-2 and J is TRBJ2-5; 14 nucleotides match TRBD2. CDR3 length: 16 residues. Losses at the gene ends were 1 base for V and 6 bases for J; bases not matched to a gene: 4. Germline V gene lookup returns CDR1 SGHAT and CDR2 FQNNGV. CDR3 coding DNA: TGTGCCAGCAGCTTAGGGACTAGCGGGAGGCCGAAGACCCAGTACTTC. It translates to CASSLGTSGRPKTQYF. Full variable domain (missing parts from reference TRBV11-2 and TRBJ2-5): EAGVAQSPRYKIIEKRQSVAFWCNPISGHATLYWYQQILGQGPKLLIQFQNNGVVDDSQLPKDRFSAERLKGVDSTLKIQPAKLEDSAVYLCASSLGTSGRPKTQYFGPGTRLLVL.

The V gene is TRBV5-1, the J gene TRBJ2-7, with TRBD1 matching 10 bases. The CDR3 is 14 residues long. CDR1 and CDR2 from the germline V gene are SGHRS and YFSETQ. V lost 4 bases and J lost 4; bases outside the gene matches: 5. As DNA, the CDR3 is TGCGCCAGCAGCCTGGGACAGGGGAATTACGAGCAGTACTTC. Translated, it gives CASSLGQGNYEQYF.

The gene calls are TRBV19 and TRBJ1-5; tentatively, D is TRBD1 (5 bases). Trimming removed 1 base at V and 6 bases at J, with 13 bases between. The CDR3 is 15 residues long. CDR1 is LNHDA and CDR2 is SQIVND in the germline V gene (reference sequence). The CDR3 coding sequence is TGTGCCAGTAGTATAGTCGCGACAGCCGCTCAGCCCCAGCATTTT. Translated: CASSIVATAAQPQHF.